Shown below are 18 T cell receptor beta chains from a single sample sequenced in a study of cytomegalovirus exposure and HLA in healthy donors. The PCR had 60 Vbeta and 13 Jbeta primers. TCRdb's copy holds only in-frame clones and misses some; the assay was immunoSEQ multiplex PCR. The profile covers around 130,000 clones, with around 82% appearing a single time and around 1.7% taken by the ten largest. The sample comprised PBMCs. The receptors originated from a boy aged 10-17 years in good health and CMV-seronegative.

This chain links TRBV16 with TRBJ2-2; D gene uncertain. The ends were cut back, 1 base at V and 5 bases at J, with 5 bases in the middle. Per germline, CDR1 KGHSY and CDR2 FQNENV. This CDR3 has 13 amino acids. CDR3 coding DNA: TGTGCCAGCAGCCAATGGCAGACCGGGGAGCTGTTTTTT. Its translation is CASSQWQTGELFF.

The CDR3 loop is CASSQFRGGGANVLTF. CDR3 coding DNA: TGCGCCAGCAGCCAGTTTAGGGGAGGCGGGGCCAACGTCCTGACTTTC. The chain combines TRBV4-3 with TRBJ2-6; D might be TRBD2 (6 bases). The CDR3 has 16 residues. The germline CDR1 and CDR2 sequences are LGHNA and YSLEER. V was pared by 3 bases and J by 4 bases, with 13 bases between.

The chain uses TRBV7-8 and TRBJ1-2; a weak D match, TRBD1 (5 bases). Trimming left V 6 bases short and J 8 bases short, with 10 bases between. Germline V CDR1 and CDR2: SGHVS, FQNEAQ. The CDR3 is 11 residues long. Written as DNA, the CDR3 is TGTGCCAGCAGATCCAGGGAAGGCTACACCTTC. Translating gives CASRSREGYTF.

The genes are TRBV6-1 and TRBJ1-5, with no clear D. V was trimmed by 11 bases and J by 0 bases, leaving 14 bases between them. CDR3 size: 14 residues. CDR1 is MNHNS, CDR2 SASEGT, per germline. In DNA, the CDR3 is TGTGCCGGCCGGGCCGGGAATAGCAATCAGCCCCAGCATTTT. Translating it yields CAGRAGNSNQPQHF.

On this clone: Other DNA sequences from this sample encode an identical CDR3 as well. This rearrangement joins TRBV15 to TRBJ1-2; 7 bases align to TRBD1. The CDR3 is 16 amino acids. Germline trimming cut 0 bases from V and 8 bases from J; bases unmatched to any gene: 12. Germline values: CDR1 LNHNV, CDR2 YYDKDF (reference sequence). CDR3 bases: TGTGCCACCAGCAGAGAGATTAGTCGACAGGGAGAAGGCTACACCTTC. Translated, it gives CATSREISRQGEGYTF.

The CDR3 nucleotides are TGTGCCATCAGTCAGGGCCCCTACAATGAGCAGTTCTTC. Its protein is CAISQGPYNEQFF. V and J are TRBV10-3 and TRBJ2-1; perhaps TRBD1 as D (5 bases). Per germline, CDR1 ENHRY and CDR2 SYGVKD. The CDR3 contains 13 residues. V lost 5 bases, J lost 2 bases, and 7 bases lay in between.

The chain couples TRBV5-4 to TRBJ1-3, with 9 nucleotides matching TRBD1. Germline lookup yields CDR1 SGHNT and CDR2 YYREEE (reference sequence). With 0 bases clipped from V and 1 base from J, the junction kept 2 bases outside the gene matches. The length of the CDR3 is 16 residues. This chain's CDR3 is CASSLDRGQSGNTIYF. As DNA, the CDR3 is TGTGCCAGCAGCTTGGACAGGGGGCAATCTGGAAACACCATATATTTT. Combining the CDR3 with reference TRBV5-4 and TRBJ1-3 gives the whole variable domain ETGVTQSPTHLIKTRGQQVTLRCSSQSGHNTVSWYQQALGQGPQFIFQYYREEENGRGNFPPRFSGLQFPNYSSELNVNALELDDSALYLCASSLDRGQSGNTIYFGEGSWLTVV.

The CDR3 spells CASSPPGAKWGGYTF. CDR3 nucleotide sequence: TGTGCCAGTAGTCCACCGGGAGCAAAGTGGGGTGGCTACACCTTC. V and J are TRBV19 and TRBJ1-2, with D unresolved. CDR3 length: 15 residues. Germline values: CDR1 LNHDA, CDR2 SQIVND (reference sequence). V was clipped by 5 bases and J by 7 bases, with 20 bases between them.

The chain recombines TRBV14 with TRBJ1-6, with unresolved D. Germline loops: CDR1 SGHDN, CDR2 FVKESK. V lost 3 bases and J lost 9, with 12 bases in between. CDR3 length: 14 amino acids. The CDR3 loop reads CASSQAGGSSPLHF. CDR3 sequence (DNA): TGTGCCAGCAGCCAGGCAGGAGGGAGTTCACCCCTCCACTTT.

The J gene is TRBJ1-2, the V gene TRBV27; D gene unclear. Germline-derived CDR1 and CDR2 are MNHEY and SMNVEV (reference sequence). The CDR3 is 13 amino acids. Between the trimmed V and J ends, which lost 2 bases and 8 bases, there was a span of 12 bases. The CDR3 protein is CASSLGRTSGYTF. CDR3 nucleotide sequence: TGTGCCAGCAGTTTAGGACGGACTTCAGGCTACACCTTC.

The CDR3 region is CASSLSSGTNYGYTF. CDR3 nucleotides: TGTGCCAGCAGCTTATCCTCAGGGACTAACTATGGCTACACCTTC. The rearrangement joins TRBV7-3 to TRBJ1-2; D may be TRBD1 (5 bases). CDR1 and CDR2 (germline): SGHTA, FQGTGA. V shed 2 bases and J shed 0 bases, with 10 bases lying between them. The CDR3 consists of 15 residues.

The chain uses TRBV7-6 and TRBJ2-3; 7 bases are a match to TRBD2. The length of the CDR3 is 17 residues. Germline V lookup: CDR1 SGHVS, CDR2 FNYEAQ. The V and J ends lost 5 bases and 8 bases, in that order; junction bases with no gene match: 19. The CDR3 loop is CASSPFRTSLAGGTQYF. In nucleotides, the CDR3 is TGTGCCAGCAGCCCCTTCCGGACTAGTCTTGCAGGTGGTACGCAGTATTTT.

This chain joins TRBV7-2 and TRBJ1-1; TRBD1 agrees at 9 bases. Germline V gene data show CDR1 as SGHTA and CDR2 as FQGNSA. This CDR3 has 14 residues. J gave up 10 bases and V 0 bases, and 6 bases lay outside the gene matches. DNA for the CDR3: TGTGCCAGCAGCTTAGCAACAGGGGGCAGAGTAGCTTTCTTT. Translation: CASSLATGGRVAFF.

This chain connects TRBV9 to TRBJ1-2, with D tentatively TRBD1 (6 bases). The germline V gene encodes CDR1 SGDLS and CDR2 YYNGEE. Between the trimmed V and J ends, which lost 4 bases and 8 bases, there was a span of 15 bases. The CDR3 totals 13 residues. The CDR3 spells CASSPRGAGGYTF. Here the CDR3 DNA reads TGTGCCAGCAGCCCCCGGGGGGCAGGGGGCTACACCTTC.

On this clone: A much larger clone sits a single nucleotide away, making a read error possible. The chain links TRBV2 to TRBJ2-1; 11 bases fit TRBD1. CDR3 length: 14 residues. Germline CDR1 and CDR2: SNHLY and FYNNEI. V lost 3 bases, J lost 6 bases, and 1 base stayed unmatched. The CDR3 DNA sequence: TGTGCCAGCAGTGACGGGACAGGGGGCAATGAGCAGTTCTTC. Translating it yields CASSDGTGGNEQFF.

The rearrangement links TRBV29-1 to TRBJ2-2; no clear D gene. The CDR3 extends over 12 amino acids. Trimming pared 6 bases from V and 4 bases from J, leaving 9 bases between. CDR1 is SQVTM and CDR2 is ANQGSEA in the germline V gene. The CDR3 sequence: CSVRHLTGELFF. For the CDR3, the DNA is TGCAGCGTGAGGCACCTCACCGGGGAGCTGTTTTTT.

This clone was seen a few times. In DNA form, the CDR3 reads TGTGCCAGCAGCCCTAGACAGCTCCACTACGAGCAGTACTTC. Its protein product is CASSPRQLHYEQYF. The chain has TRBV7-2 and TRBJ2-7, with D maybe TRBD1 (5 bases). The CDR3 consists of 14 residues. Germline lookup yields CDR1 SGHTA and CDR2 FQGNSA. V lost 5 bases, J lost 3 bases, and 14 bases lay in between.

This rearrangement joins TRBV9 to TRBJ1-1, with 8 bases aligning to TRBD1. There are 16 residues in the CDR3. The junction had 6 bases not matched to a gene; V was cut back by 2 bases and J by 0 bases. Germline V gives CDR1 SGDLS, CDR2 YYNGEE. The CDR3 coding sequence is TGTGCCAGCAGCGTGTCCCCAGGGGGCGTGAACACTGAAGCTTTCTTT. Residues: CASSVSPGGVNTEAFF.